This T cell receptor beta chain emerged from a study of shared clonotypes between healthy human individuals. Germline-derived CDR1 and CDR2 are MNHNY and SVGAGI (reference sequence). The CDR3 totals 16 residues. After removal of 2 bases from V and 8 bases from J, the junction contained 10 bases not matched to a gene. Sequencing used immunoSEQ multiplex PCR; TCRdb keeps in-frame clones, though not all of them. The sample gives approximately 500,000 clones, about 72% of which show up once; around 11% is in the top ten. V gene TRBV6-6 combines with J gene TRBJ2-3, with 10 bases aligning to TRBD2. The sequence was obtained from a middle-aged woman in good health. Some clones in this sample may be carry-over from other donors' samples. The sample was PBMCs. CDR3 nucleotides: TGTGCCAGCAGTTACACTTTAGCGGGAGGCTTAATTACGCAGTATTTT. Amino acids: CASSYTLAGGLITQYF.